Following are 18 T cell receptor beta chains from one sample sequenced in a study of T-cell reconstitution after alpha-beta-depleted transplantation in children listed by TCRdb under 2016. The treatment or condition tag for this specimen amounts to: allogeneic hematopoietic cell transplantation with graft depleted of TCRalphabeta T cells and CD19 B cells. Libraries were made using PCR. The run used an Illumina HiSeq 2500. TCR libraries were prepared with molecular barcoding, using unique molecular identifiers to normalize TCRbeta repertoire quantification. TCRdb's own reprocessing of the public reads used fastp at Q25 and MiXCR and kept productive beta chains. For every CDR3 protein sequence, its rows merge into one entry that carries the most common genes and DNA. The sample table records about 500,000 distinct CDR3 sequences; around 10% of these occur just once. The leading ten clones occupy roughly 15% of the sample.

This material consisted of PBMCs, mostly from graft donor cells, taken 180 days after TCRalphabeta/CD19-depleted stem cell transplant. These TCRs come from a female patient between 2 and 15 years old who had a stem cell transplant for aplastic anemia, so the T cells may come from the graft donor.

The table lists this clonotype with a few counts. The rearrangement joins TRBV7-2 to TRBJ2-7; possibly TRBD1 for D (5 bases). Germline loops: CDR1 SGHTA, CDR2 FQGNSA. CDR3 length equals 16 residues. The V end lost 4 bases, the J end lost 0 bases, and 16 bases lay between the germline ends. The CDR3 is CASSSAWGSFSYEQYF. DNA for the CDR3: TGTGCCAGCAGCTCCGCGTGGGGCAGTTTCTCCTACGAGCAGTACTTC. The entire variable domain, with the rest obtained from reference TRBV7-2 and TRBJ2-7, is as follows: GAGVSQSPSNKVTEKGKDVELRCDPISGHTALYWYRQSLGQGLEFLIYFQGNSAPDKSGLPSDRFSAERTGGSVSTLTIQRTQQEDSAVYLCASSSAWGSFSYEQYFGPGTRLTVT.

The chain couples TRBV20-1 to TRBJ2-1; either TRBD1 or TRBD2 may supply D (5 bases each). Per the germline V gene, CDR1 is DFQATT and CDR2 is SNEGSKA (reference sequence). The V gene lost 3 bases and the J gene lost 3 bases, with 12 bases spanning the gap. The CDR3 contains 14 residues. CDR3 sequence: CSASRDGLYNEQFF. CDR3 DNA: TGCAGTGCTAGTAGGGACGGACTCTACAATGAGCAGTTCTTC.

V is TRBV4-3 and J is TRBJ2-2; D is undetermined. Trimming cost V 1 base and J 2 bases, with 8 bases left between them. Germline CDR1 and CDR2: LGHNA and YSLEER. This CDR3 spans 15 amino acids. CDR3 region: CASSQGRFNTGELFF. CDR3 sequence (DNA): TGCGCCAGCAGCCAAGGACGCTTCAACACCGGGGAGCTGTTTTTT.

V gene TRBV10-3 combines with J gene TRBJ2-7; D is possibly TRBD2 (6 bases). The CDR3 has 16 amino acids. CDR1 is ENHRY, CDR2 SYGVKD, per germline. Trimming removed 0 bases from V and 5 bases from J, with 17 bases in between. The CDR3 here is CAISESAFWGVHEQYF. The CDR3, as DNA: TGTGCCATCAGTGAGTCGGCCTTTTGGGGGGTCCACGAGCAGTACTTC.

The chain couples TRBV7-9 to TRBJ1-6; TRBD1 agrees at 8 bases. Germline CDR1 reads SEHNR; CDR2 reads FQNEAQ (reference sequence). The CDR3 runs 17 residues. After removal of 4 bases from V and 6 bases from J, the junction contained 11 bases not matched to a gene. This CDR3 is CASSSRGQGPSNSPLHF. The DNA of the CDR3 is TGTGCCAGCAGCTCCCGCGGACAGGGTCCCTCTAATTCACCCCTCCACTTT.

Only a few counts were recorded for this clonotype. The chain links TRBV20-1 to TRBJ2-5; TRBD2 is a possible D gene (6 bases). The CDR3 spans 14 residues. Deletions cut 3 bases from V and 2 bases from J, with 13 bases between. CDR1 and CDR2 (germline): DFQATT, SNEGSKA (reference sequence). CDR3 DNA: TGCAGTGCTAGCTGTAGCGGACTACAAGAGACCCAGTACTTC. This gives the protein CSASCSGLQETQYF.

This clonotype has ten or more counts. The chain has TRBV4-3 and TRBJ1-5; no definite D call. The V and J ends lost 0 bases and 1 base respectively, with 10 bases between them. Germline CDR1 reads LGHNA; CDR2 reads YSLEER. This CDR3 spans 16 amino acids. CDR3 sequence: CASSQDRAISNQPQHF. DNA for the CDR3: TGCGCCAGCAGCCAAGACAGAGCCATCAGCAATCAGCCCCAGCATTTT.

The CDR3 is CASSANSADTQYF. The CDR3 DNA follows: TGTGCCAGCAGCGCTAACTCCGCCGATACGCAGTATTTT. This chain uses TRBV2 with TRBJ2-3; D gene uncertain. V lost 6 bases and J lost 6, with 13 bases in between. Per germline, CDR1 SNHLY and CDR2 FYNNEI. The CDR3 totals 13 residues. The full variable domain, in which reference TRBV2 and TRBJ2-3 provide the parts outside the CDR3, is EPEVTQTPSHQVTQMGQEVILRCVPISNHLYFYWYRQILGQKVEFLVSFYNNEISEKSEIFDDQFSVERPDGSNFTLKIRSTKLEDSAMYFCASSANSADTQYFGPGTRLTVL.

This clonotype was seen more than once but under ten times. The chain has TRBV24-1 and TRBJ2-3; D remains unclear. Germline V CDR1 and CDR2: KGHDR, SFDVKD. The CDR3 is 13 residues long. The germline V and J ends were trimmed by 4 bases and 6 bases, with 10 bases remaining between them. The CDR3 sequence: CATSDLARDTQYF. The DNA of the CDR3 is TGTGCCACCAGTGACCTGGCAAGGGATACGCAGTATTTT.

At least ten counts were recorded for this clonotype. The CDR3 coding sequence is TGTGCCAGCTCGCCTTCAACTGGTTACAATGAGCAGTTCTTC. It is translated as CASSPSTGYNEQFF. The chain joins TRBV18 to TRBJ2-1, with unresolved D. The germline gives CDR1 KGHSH, CDR2 LQKENI. The CDR3 is 14 residues long. V lost 6 bases to trimming and J lost 4 bases, with 13 bases between them.

This rearrangement joins TRBV29-1 to TRBJ2-4; D is undetermined. The V end lost 4 bases, the J end lost 7 bases, and 11 bases lay between the germline ends. The CDR3 consists of 12 residues. Germline V gene lookup returns CDR1 SQVTM and CDR2 ANQGSEA. CDR3 nucleotide sequence: TGCAGCGTTGTGTCTGTTGGGAACATTCAGTACTTC. It encodes CSVVSVGNIQYF.

This sequence joins TRBV12-3 or TRBV12-4 and TRBJ2-7; D gene ambiguous. The CDR3 runs to 12 residues. With 3 bases removed from V and 5 bases from J, the gap between germline ends came to 8 bases. CDR3 bases: TGTGCCAGCAGTTTGATCCTCGACGAGCAGTACTTC. This encodes CASSLILDEQYF.

This clonotype was found a few times. This sequence joins TRBV20-1 and TRBJ2-3; D is possibly TRBD1 (5 bases). Trimming removed 1 base from V and 10 bases from J, with 12 bases in between. CDR3 length equals 12 residues. Germline CDR1 reads DFQATT; CDR2 reads SNEGSKA (reference sequence). The CDR3 reads CSARAGRAAQYF. The CDR3 DNA follows: TGCAGTGCTAGAGCCGGCAGGGCGGCGCAGTATTTT.

This clonotype was recorded a few times. The CDR3 sequence is CASSLGLTGLNTEAFF. In nucleotides, the CDR3 is TGTGCCAGCAGCTTAGGTCTAACGGGGCTGAACACTGAAGCTTTCTTT. This chain joins TRBV7-2 and TRBJ1-1; TRBD1 is a possible D gene (5 bases). CDR1 is SGHTA, CDR2 FQGNSA, per germline. V shed 1 base and J shed 0 bases, with 12 bases lying between them. The CDR3 has 16 amino acids.

This clonotype was counted between two and nine times. The chain combines TRBV7-3 with TRBJ2-2, with TRBD2 matching over 11 bases. Trimming removed 4 bases from V and 2 bases from J; junction bases left unmatched: 9. Germline V gives CDR1 SGHTA, CDR2 FQGTGA. This CDR3 comprises 18 residues. The CDR3 DNA reads TGTGCCAGCAGCTATCGTCCAACTAGCGGGAGTAACACCGGGGAGCTGTTTTTT. It codes for CASSYRPTSGSNTGELFF.

The V call is TRBV4-1, the J call TRBJ2-7; 10 bases are a match to TRBD2. V was clipped by 0 bases and J by 0 bases; unmatched bases: 2. Germline V gene sequence: CDR1 MGHRA, CDR2 YSYEKL. The CDR3 is 16 amino acids. Here the CDR3 DNA reads TGCGCCAGCAGCCAAGAAACTAGCGGGATCTCCTACGAGCAGTACTTC. Encoded protein: CASSQETSGISYEQYF.

This clonotype came up a few times. This sequence joins TRBV4-2 and TRBJ2-5, with 9 bases identical to TRBD2. V dropped 1 base and J dropped 3; count of bases not matched to a gene: 6. CDR1 and CDR2 (germline): LGHNA, YNFKEQ. The CDR3 has 16 residues. The CDR3 bases are TGTGCCAGCAGCCAAGGCGGGGCGGGAGGGGAAGAGACCCAGTACTTC. Translation: CASSQGGAGGEETQYF.

CDR3 coding DNA: TGTGCCAGCAGTTTTTTGAGCCCACTAGGTCGAAACTATGGCTACACCTTC. Translation: CASSFLSPLGRNYGYTF. The gene calls are TRBV28 and TRBJ1-2; D is unresolved. Germline V gives CDR1 MDHEN, CDR2 SYDVKM. The CDR3 is made up of 17 amino acids. V lost 3 bases to trimming and J lost 2 bases, with 19 bases between them.